The clone carrying this TCR beta chain was picked up many times. Its antigen is unidentified. Germline V CDR1 and CDR2: SQVTM, ANQGSEA. This CDR3 has 13 amino acids. V gave up 6 bases and J gave up 1 base, with 9 bases separating them. From RNA transcripts, TCR beta CDR3 regions were amplified. TCR CDR3 underwent first-round RT-PCR with the HTBI primer set. One entry per CDR3 protein, called by TCRdb with MiXCR from the multiplex PCR reads. Of about 610,000 distinct CDR3 sequences in the sample, roughly 14% were seen once. This entry belongs to a study of T cells in Graves' hyperthyroidism and ophthalmopathy. Study outcomes and limitations: Blood samples included most of the expanded thyroid clonotypes exceeding 0.001.

This chain uses TRBV29-1 with TRBJ2-2; maybe TRBD2 (6 bases). The TCR sequence derives from a woman aged 35 to 49 with Graves' ophthalmopathy. The sequencing sample was made of blood. The CDR3 is CSVRDGNTGELFF. CDR3 sequence (DNA): TGCAGCGTGCGGGACGGGAACACCGGGGAGCTGTTTTTT.